The subject of this entry is one T cell receptor (beta chain). Germline lookup yields CDR1 WNHNN and CDR2 SYGVQD (reference sequence). V lost 0 bases to trimming and J lost 8 bases, with 17 bases between them. CDR3 length equals 16 residues. These data belong to a study of T cell responses to AZD1222 COVID-19 vaccine. Study as a whole: The analysis combined second doses at about 4 or about 12 weeks.

Some clones are missing from TCRdb's copy, which holds only in-frame ones; the method was immunoSEQ multiplex PCR. The sample records 55,000 to 70,000 clones, approximately 91% being singletons. This TCR was sampled from an adult in good health. The chain links TRBV10-1 to TRBJ2-1, with D possibly being TRBD1 or TRBD2 (6 bases each). The starting material was peripheral blood, obtained on day 0 of AZD1222 vaccination. The CDR3 here is CASSESRWGARDEQFF. CDR3 nucleotides: TGCGCCAGCAGTGAGTCGAGGTGGGGGGCCCGCGATGAGCAGTTCTTC.